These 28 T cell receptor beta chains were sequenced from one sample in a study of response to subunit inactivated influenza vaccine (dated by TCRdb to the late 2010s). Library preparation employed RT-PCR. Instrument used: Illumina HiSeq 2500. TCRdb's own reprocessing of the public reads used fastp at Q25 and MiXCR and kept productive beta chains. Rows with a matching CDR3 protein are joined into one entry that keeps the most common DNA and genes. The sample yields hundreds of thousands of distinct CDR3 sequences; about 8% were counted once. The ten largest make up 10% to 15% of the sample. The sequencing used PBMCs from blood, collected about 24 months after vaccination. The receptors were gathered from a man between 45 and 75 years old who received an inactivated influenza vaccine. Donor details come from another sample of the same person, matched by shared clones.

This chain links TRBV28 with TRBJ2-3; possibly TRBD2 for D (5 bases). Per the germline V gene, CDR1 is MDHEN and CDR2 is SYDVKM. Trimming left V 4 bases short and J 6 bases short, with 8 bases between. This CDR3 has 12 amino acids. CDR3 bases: TGTGCCAGCAGTTCGAGGGTCGATACGCAGTATTTT. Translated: CASSSRVDTQYF.

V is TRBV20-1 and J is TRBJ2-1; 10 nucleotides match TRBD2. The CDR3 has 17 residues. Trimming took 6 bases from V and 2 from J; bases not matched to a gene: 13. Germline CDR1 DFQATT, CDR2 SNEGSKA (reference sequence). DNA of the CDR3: TGCAGTGCCCACATCCTAGCGGGAGCACCCCCCTACAATGAGCAGTTCTTC. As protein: CSAHILAGAPPYNEQFF.

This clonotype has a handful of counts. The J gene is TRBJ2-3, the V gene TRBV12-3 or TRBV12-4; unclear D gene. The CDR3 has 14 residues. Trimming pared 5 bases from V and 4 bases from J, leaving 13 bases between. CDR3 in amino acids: CASSPDGFSDTQYF. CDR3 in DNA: TGTGCCAGCAGTCCTGACGGGTTCTCAGATACGCAGTATTTT.

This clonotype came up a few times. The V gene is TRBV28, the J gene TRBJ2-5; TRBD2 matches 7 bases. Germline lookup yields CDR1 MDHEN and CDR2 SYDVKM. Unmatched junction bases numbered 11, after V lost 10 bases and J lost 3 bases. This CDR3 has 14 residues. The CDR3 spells CATIEFGGEETQYF. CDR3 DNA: TGTGCCACCATAGAGTTTGGGGGGGAAGAGACCCAGTACTTC.

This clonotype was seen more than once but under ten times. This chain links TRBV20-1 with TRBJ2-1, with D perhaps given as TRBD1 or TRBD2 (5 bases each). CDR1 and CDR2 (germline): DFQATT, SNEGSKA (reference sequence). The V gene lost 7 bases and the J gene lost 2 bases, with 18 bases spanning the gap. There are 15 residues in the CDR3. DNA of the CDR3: TGCAGTGTACAAACCGGGACGCAAACCTACAATGAGCAGTTCTTC. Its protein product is CSVQTGTQTYNEQFF.

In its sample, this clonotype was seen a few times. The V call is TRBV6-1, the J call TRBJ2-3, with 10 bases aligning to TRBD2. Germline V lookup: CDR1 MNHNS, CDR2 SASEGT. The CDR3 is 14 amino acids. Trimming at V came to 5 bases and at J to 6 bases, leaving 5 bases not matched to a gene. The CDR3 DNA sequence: TGTGCCAGCAGTAAACCGGGACTAGCGGATACGCAGTATTTT. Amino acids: CASSKPGLADTQYF.

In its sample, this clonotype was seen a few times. The CDR3 spells CASLGQASSYNEQFF. CDR3 sequence (DNA): TGTGCCAGCTTGGGACAGGCAAGCTCCTACAATGAGCAGTTCTTC. V is TRBV6-2 or TRBV6-3 and J is TRBJ2-1; TRBD1 matches 8 bases. The CDR3 is made up of 15 amino acids. Trimming removed 8 bases from V and 0 bases from J; junction bases left unmatched: 6. Germline CDR1 is MNHEY and CDR2 is SVGEGT.

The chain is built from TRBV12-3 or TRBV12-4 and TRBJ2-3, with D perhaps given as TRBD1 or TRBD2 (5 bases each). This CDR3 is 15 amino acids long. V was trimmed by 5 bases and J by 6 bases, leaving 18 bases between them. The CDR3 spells CASSAGTGIVDTQYF. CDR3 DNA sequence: TGTGCCAGCAGTGCCGGGACGGGGATCGTGGATACGCAGTATTTT.

As DNA, the CDR3 is TGTGCCAGCAGCGTACAGGGCAATGGGGAAAAACTGTTTTTT. Translation gives CASSVQGNGEKLFF. This sequence joins TRBV5-5 and TRBJ1-4, with D possibly being TRBD1 (6 bases). The germline V and J ends were trimmed by 4 bases and 8 bases, with 15 bases remaining between them. CDR1 is SGHKS, CDR2 YYEKEE, per germline (reference sequence). The CDR3 loop spans 14 amino acids.

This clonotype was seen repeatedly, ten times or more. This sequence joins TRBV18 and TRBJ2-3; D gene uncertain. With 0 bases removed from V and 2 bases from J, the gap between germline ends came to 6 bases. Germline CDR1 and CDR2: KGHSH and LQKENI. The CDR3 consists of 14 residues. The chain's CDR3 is CASSPPAVTDTQYF. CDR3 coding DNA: TGTGCCAGCTCACCACCGGCGGTCACAGATACGCAGTATTTT. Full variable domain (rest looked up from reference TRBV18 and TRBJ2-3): NAGVMQNPRHLVRRRGQEARLRCSPMKGHSHVYWYRQLPEEGLKFMVYLQKENIIDESGMPKERFSAEFPKEGPSILRIQQVVRGDSAAYFCASSPPAVTDTQYFGPGTRLTVL.

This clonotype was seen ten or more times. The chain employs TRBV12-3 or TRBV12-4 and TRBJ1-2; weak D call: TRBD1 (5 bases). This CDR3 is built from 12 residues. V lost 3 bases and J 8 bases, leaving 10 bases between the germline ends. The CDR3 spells CASSFWGEGYTF. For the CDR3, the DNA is TGTGCCAGCAGTTTCTGGGGGGAAGGCTACACCTTC.

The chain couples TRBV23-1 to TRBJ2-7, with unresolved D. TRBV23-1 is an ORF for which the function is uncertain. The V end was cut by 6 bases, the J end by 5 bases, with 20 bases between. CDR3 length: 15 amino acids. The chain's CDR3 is CASSRQTALPHEQYF. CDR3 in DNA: TGCGCCAGCAGCCGTCAGACCGCTCTTCCACACGAGCAGTACTTC.

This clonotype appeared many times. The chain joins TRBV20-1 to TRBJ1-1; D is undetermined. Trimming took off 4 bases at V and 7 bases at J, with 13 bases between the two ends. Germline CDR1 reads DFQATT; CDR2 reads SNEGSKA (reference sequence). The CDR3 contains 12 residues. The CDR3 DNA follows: TGCAGTGCTAAAACTATAGACCATGAAGCTTTCTTT. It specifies CSAKTIDHEAFF.

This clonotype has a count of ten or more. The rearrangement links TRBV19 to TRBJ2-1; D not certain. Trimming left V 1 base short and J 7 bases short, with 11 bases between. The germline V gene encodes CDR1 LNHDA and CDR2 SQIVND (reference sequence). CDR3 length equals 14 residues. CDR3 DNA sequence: TGTGCCAGTAGTATAGGTTTTGGGTGGAATGAGCAGTTCTTC. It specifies CASSIGFGWNEQFF.

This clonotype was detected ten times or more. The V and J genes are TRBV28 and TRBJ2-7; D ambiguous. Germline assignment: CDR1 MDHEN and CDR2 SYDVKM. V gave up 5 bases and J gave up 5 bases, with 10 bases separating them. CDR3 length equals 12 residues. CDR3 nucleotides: TGTGCCAGCAGTCGTCCACTTAACGAGCAGTACTTC. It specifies CASSRPLNEQYF.

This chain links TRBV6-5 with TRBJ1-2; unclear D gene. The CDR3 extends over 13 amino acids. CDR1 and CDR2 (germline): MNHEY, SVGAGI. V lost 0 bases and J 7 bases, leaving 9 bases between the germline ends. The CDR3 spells CASSYSGLGGYTF. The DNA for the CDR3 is TGTGCCAGCAGTTACTCAGGGCTTGGTGGCTACACCTTC.

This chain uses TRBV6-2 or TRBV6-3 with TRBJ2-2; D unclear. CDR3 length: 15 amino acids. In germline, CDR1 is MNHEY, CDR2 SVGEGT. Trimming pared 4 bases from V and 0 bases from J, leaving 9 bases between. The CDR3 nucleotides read TGTGCCAGCAGTTCGACACCGGCGAACACCGGGGAGCTGTTTTTT. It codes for CASSSTPANTGELFF.

In DNA, the CDR3 is TGTGCCAGCAGCCAAGTGGTGACTGAAGCTTTCTTT. Its translation: CASSQVVTEAFF. The chain uses TRBV3-1 and TRBJ1-1; D is ambiguous. Trimming cost V 1 base and J 5 bases, with 5 bases left between them. The CDR3 is made up of 12 amino acids. Per the germline V gene, CDR1 is LGHDT and CDR2 is YNNKEL (reference sequence).

The CDR3 loop is CASSQDKAGGDYGYTF. The CDR3 bases are TGTGCCAGCAGCCAAGATAAGGCCGGGGGTGACTATGGCTACACCTTC. This chain links TRBV4-2 with TRBJ1-2, with D possibly TRBD1 on 5 matching bases. CDR3 length: 16 amino acids. Trimming left V 0 bases short and J 3 bases short, with 14 bases between. CDR1 LGHNA and CDR2 YNFKEQ come from the germline V gene.

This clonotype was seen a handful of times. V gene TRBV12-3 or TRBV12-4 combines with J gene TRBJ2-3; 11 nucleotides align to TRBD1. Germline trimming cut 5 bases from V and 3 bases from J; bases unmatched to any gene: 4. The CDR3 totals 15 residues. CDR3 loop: CASSDGTGGTDTQYF. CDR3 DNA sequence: TGTGCCAGCAGTGATGGGACAGGGGGAACAGATACGCAGTATTTT.

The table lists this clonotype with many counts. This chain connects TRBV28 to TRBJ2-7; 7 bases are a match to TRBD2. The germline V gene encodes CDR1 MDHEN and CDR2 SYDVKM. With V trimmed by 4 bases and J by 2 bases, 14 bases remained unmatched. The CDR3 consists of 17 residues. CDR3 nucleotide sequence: TGTGCCAGCAGTTACTTACCTTTTGGCGGGAGACCCTACGAGCAGTACTTC. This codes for CASSYLPFGGRPYEQYF.

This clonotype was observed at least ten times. The CDR3: CTFRGSPGWNTWSNEQFF. DNA for the CDR3: TGCACCTTCCGGGGGTCTCCGGGTTGGAACACATGGTCGAATGAGCAGTTCTTC. This chain joins TRBV29-1 and TRBJ2-1; TRBD2 might be the D (6 bases). Germline V gene data show CDR1 as SQVTM and CDR2 as ANQGSEA. The CDR3 spans 18 residues.

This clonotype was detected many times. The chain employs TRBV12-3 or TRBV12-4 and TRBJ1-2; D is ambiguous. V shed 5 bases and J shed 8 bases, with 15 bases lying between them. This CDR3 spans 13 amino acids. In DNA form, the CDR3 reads TGTGCCAGCAGTCACGGACGGATGGGCGGCTACACCTTC. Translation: CASSHGRMGGYTF.

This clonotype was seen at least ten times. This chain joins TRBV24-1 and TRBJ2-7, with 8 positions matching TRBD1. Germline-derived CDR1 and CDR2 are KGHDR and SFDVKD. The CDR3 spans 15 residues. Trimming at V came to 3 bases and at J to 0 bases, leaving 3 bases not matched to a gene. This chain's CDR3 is CATSDTGTGSYEQYF. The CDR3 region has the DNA TGTGCCACCAGTGATACCGGGACAGGCTCCTACGAGCAGTACTTC.

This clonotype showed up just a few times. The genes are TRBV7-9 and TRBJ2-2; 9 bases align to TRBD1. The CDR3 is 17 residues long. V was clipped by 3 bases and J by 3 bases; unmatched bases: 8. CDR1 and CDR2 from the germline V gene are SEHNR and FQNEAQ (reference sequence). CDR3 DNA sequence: TGTGCCAGCAGCTTTTTACCGGGACAGGGTGACACCGGGGAGCTGTTTTTT. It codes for CASSFLPGQGDTGELFF.

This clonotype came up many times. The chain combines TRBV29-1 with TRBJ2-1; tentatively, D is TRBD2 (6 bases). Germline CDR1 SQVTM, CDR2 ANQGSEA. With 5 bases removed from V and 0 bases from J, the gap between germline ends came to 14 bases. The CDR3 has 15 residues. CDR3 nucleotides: TGCAGCGTTAATTTTGGGGGGAACTCCTACAATGAGCAGTTCTTC. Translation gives CSVNFGGNSYNEQFF.

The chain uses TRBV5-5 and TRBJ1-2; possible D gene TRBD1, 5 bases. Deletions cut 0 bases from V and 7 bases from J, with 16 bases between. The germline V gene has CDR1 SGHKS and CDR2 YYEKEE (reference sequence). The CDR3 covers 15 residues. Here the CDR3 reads CASSLVGATSGGYTF. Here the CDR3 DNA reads TGTGCCAGCAGCTTGGTAGGGGCCACCTCTGGTGGCTACACCTTC.

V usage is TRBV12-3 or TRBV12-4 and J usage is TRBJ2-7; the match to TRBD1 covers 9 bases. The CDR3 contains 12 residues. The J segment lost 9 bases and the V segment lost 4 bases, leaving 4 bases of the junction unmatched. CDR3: CASSWTGAGQYF. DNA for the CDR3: TGTGCCAGCAGTTGGACAGGGGCTGGGCAGTACTTC.